This T cell receptor (beta chain) was identified during a study of regulatory T cells in long-lasting Graves disease. There are many counts of this clonotype. Germline V gene lookup returns CDR1 SQVTM and CDR2 ANQGSEA. The CDR3 runs 15 residues. Trimming took 3 bases from V and 3 from J; bases not matched to a gene: 6. The TCR beta library used iRepertoire HTBI primers with Arm-PCR amplification of CDR3. From the multiplex PCR reads, TCRdb called clonotypes with MiXCR, one entry per CDR3 protein. The table includes more than 450,000 distinct CDR3 sequences, 15% to 20% detected once. Time point defined: newly diagnosed GD, antithyroid drugs for less than 3 months. PBMC-derived RNA was used for the TCR library. The data were also submitted as part of a second study, on T cells in Graves' hyperthyroidism and ophthalmopathy.

The sequencing used peripheral blood mononuclear cells (PBMCs), collected at new diagnosis, from a patient treated with antithyroid drugs. The chain links TRBV29-1 to TRBJ2-3, with 10 bases aligning to TRBD2. The TCR was taken from a man aged 40-50 years with Graves disease. The CDR3, as DNA: TGCAGCGTTGATCTAGCGGGAGTTAGTACAGATACGCAGTATTTT. Translation: CSVDLAGVSTDTQYF.